One and the same sample provided the 19 T cell receptor beta chains below, sequenced in a study of blood T cells in healthy people across ages. With a J-beta primer mix and a sample-barcoded 5' primer, a second PCR ran about 6 to 11 cycles. TCRdb recomputed calls from the 5' RACE reads with MiXCR, one row per CDR3 protein. Altogether 1.5 million to 2 million distinct CDR3 sequences are present, 49% being singletons, with the ten largest covering over 2%. Sequenced material: blood. Every receptor here comes from a woman aged 40 to 50 in good health.

Points on this clonotype: A read error is possible here, since a much larger clone lies one base away. This CDR3 fails to terminate in the conserved phenylalanine or tryptophan, so it likely reflects a read error. This rearrangement joins TRBV7-2 to TRBJ2-3; D not certain. Between the trimmed V and J ends, which lost 3 bases and 2 bases, there was a span of 3 bases. This CDR3 is 12 amino acids long. Germline-derived CDR1 and CDR2 are SGHTA and FQGNSA. The CDR3 DNA follows: TGTGCCAGCAGCTTCCTCACAGATACGCAGTATTCT. Protein: CASSFLTDTQYS.

J is TRBJ2-7 and V is TRBV5-1, with 10 bases that match TRBD2. The germline CDR1 and CDR2 sequences are SGHRS and YFSETQ. V shed 4 bases, J shed 1 base, and the junction held 11 bases outside the gene matches. The CDR3 length is 17 residues. The CDR3 loop is CASSPTTLAGASYEQYF. For the CDR3, the DNA is TGCGCCAGCAGCCCCACAACGCTAGCGGGGGCGTCCTACGAGCAGTACTTC.

This clonotype showed up just a few times. This rearrangement joins TRBV20-1 to TRBJ2-4; TRBD2 matches at 7 bases. The junction had 4 bases not matched to a gene; V was cut back by 7 bases and J by 7 bases. In germline, CDR1 is DFQATT, CDR2 SNEGSKA (reference sequence). The CDR3 totals 11 residues. The CDR3 DNA sequence: TGCAGTGGGGGGAGGGACAACATTCAGTACTTC. This encodes CSGGRDNIQYF.

The chain has TRBV29-1 and TRBJ1-2, with D hard to call. There are 13 residues in the CDR3. Germline assignment: CDR1 SQVTM and CDR2 ANQGSEA. The V end lost 3 bases, the J end lost 8 bases, and 16 bases lay between the germline ends. CDR3 sequence (DNA): TGCAGCGTTGAGGAATTAGCTGTGGAGGGCTACACCTTC. Translating it yields CSVEELAVEGYTF.

The chain uses TRBV7-9 and TRBJ2-1; a weak D match, TRBD2 (7 bases). The CDR3 has 16 residues. Trimming stripped 2 bases from V and 4 bases from J, with 15 bases between. From germline, CDR1 is SEHNR and CDR2 FQNEAQ (reference sequence). Here the CDR3 reads CASSLQGRGTYNEQFF. In nucleotides, the CDR3 is TGTGCCAGCAGCTTACAAGGGAGGGGGACTTACAATGAGCAGTTCTTC.

This clonotype was counted between two and nine times. This chain joins TRBV2 and TRBJ1-6; D perhaps matches TRBD1 (6 bases). V gave up 5 bases and J gave up 7 bases, with 9 bases separating them. The CDR3 has 13 amino acids. Germline-derived CDR1 and CDR2 are SNHLY and FYNNEI. CDR3 nucleotides: TGTGCCAGCAGTACCGGGACAAATTCACCCCTCCACTTT. Its protein is CASSTGTNSPLHF.

This clonotype has just a few counts. The V gene is TRBV12-3 or TRBV12-4, the J gene TRBJ2-5; 9 nucleotides agree with TRBD2. J was trimmed by 2 bases and V by 5 bases; bases with no gene match: 21. This CDR3 is 20 amino acids long. CDR3 sequence reads: CASSQHPSGVWELRQETQYF. CDR3 bases: TGTGCCAGCAGTCAACACCCTAGCGGGGTTTGGGAATTGCGACAAGAGACCCAGTACTTC.

This clonotype turned up a few times. The J gene is TRBJ1-2, the V gene TRBV3-1; no clear D gene. The V end was cut by 0 bases, the J end by 3 bases, with 23 bases between. The CDR3 is 19 amino acids. Germline assignment: CDR1 LGHDT and CDR2 YNNKEL (reference sequence). CDR3 DNA sequence: TGTGCCAGCAGCCAAGATCGCCCCCCGTTAGGACTCTCTGACTATGGCTACACCTTC. It encodes CASSQDRPPLGLSDYGYTF.

The chain has TRBV6-5 and TRBJ2-1, with D uncertain. Trimming stripped 8 bases from V and 8 bases from J, with 16 bases between. Germline CDR1 and CDR2: MNHEY and SVGAGI. The CDR3 is 13 amino acids. The CDR3 DNA reads TGTGCCAGCGGCGTCTCCCAAGGTTATGAGCAGTTCTTC. Protein sequence: CASGVSQGYEQFF.

The rearrangement links TRBV7-8 to TRBJ1-1; TRBD1 is a possible D gene (6 bases). Germline V gene data show CDR1 as SGHVS and CDR2 as FQNEAQ. CDR3 length: 15 amino acids. Deletions cut 5 bases from V and 3 bases from J, with 16 bases between. CDR3 region: CASSPGGRGDTEAFF. In DNA, the CDR3 is TGTGCCAGCAGCCCGGGGGGGCGAGGGGACACTGAAGCTTTCTTT.

The chain couples TRBV6-6 to TRBJ2-4, with 8 bases fitting TRBD2. The DNA end is more similar to TRBJ2-7, so the J call may be wrong. The CDR3 runs 14 residues. Germline V gene data show CDR1 as MNHNY and CDR2 as SVGAGI (reference sequence). The CDR3: CASSDGGALYEQYF. The CDR3 nucleotides read TGTGCCAGCAGTGACGGGGGGGCCCTCTACGAGCAGTACTTC.

This chain links TRBV20-1 with TRBJ2-3; 8 nucleotides line up with TRBD1. The CDR3 is 15 residues long. Germline values: CDR1 DFQATT, CDR2 SNEGSKA (reference sequence). V was clipped by 5 bases and J by 0 bases; unmatched bases: 7. The CDR3 here is CSARDRSSSTDTQYF. CDR3 sequence (DNA): TGCAGTGCTCGGGACAGGTCTTCTAGCACAGATACGCAGTATTTT.

The sample holds a few counts of this clonotype. V and J are TRBV27 and TRBJ2-5; D gene unclear. Germline CDR1 MNHEY, CDR2 SMNVEV (reference sequence). V shed 4 bases and J shed 0 bases, with 9 bases lying between them. The CDR3 spans 14 residues. CDR3 nucleotides: TGTGCCAGCAGTTCCCGTCCGTACCAAGAGACCCAGTACTTC. It translates to CASSSRPYQETQYF.

This clonotype was observed a handful of times. This chain connects TRBV15 to TRBJ2-5, with D perhaps matching TRBD2 (5 bases). Germline values: CDR1 LNHNV, CDR2 YYDKDF (reference sequence). This CDR3 spans 15 amino acids. Trimming removed 3 bases at V and 2 bases at J, with 13 bases between. DNA for the CDR3: TGTGCCACCAGCAGGGAGCAGAGGACTCAAGAGACCCAGTACTTC. This encodes CATSREQRTQETQYF.

V is TRBV7-8 and J is TRBJ2-7; TRBD2 agrees at 8 bases. Looked up from germline, CDR1 is SGHVS and CDR2 is FQNEAQ. The CDR3 runs 17 residues. V dropped 5 bases and J dropped 4; count of bases not matched to a gene: 16. CDR3: CASSPMVAGGLSYEQYF. The CDR3 DNA follows: TGTGCCAGCAGCCCAATGGTGGCGGGGGGTCTCTCTTACGAGCAGTACTTC.

This clonotype was recorded many times. The chain couples TRBV7-9 to TRBJ2-5, with D perhaps matching TRBD2 (5 bases). Germline V lookup: CDR1 SEHNR, CDR2 FQNEAQ (reference sequence). V was trimmed by 6 bases and J by 2 bases, leaving 13 bases between them. The CDR3 sequence is 14 residues long. This chain's CDR3 is CASSFRLAQETQYF. DNA for the CDR3: TGTGCCAGCAGTTTTCGCCTAGCACAAGAGACCCAGTACTTC.

The V and J genes are TRBV7-2 and TRBJ2-7, with D perhaps matching TRBD1 or TRBD2 (5 bases each). Trimming shortened V by 5 bases and J by 3 bases, and 11 bases separated the two germline ends. This CDR3 region has 13 residues. The germline gives CDR1 SGHTA, CDR2 FQGNSA. The CDR3 is CASSDRRDYEQYF. The CDR3 DNA is TGTGCCAGCAGCGACAGACGGGACTACGAGCAGTACTTC. Together with reference TRBV7-2 and TRBJ2-7, the CDR3 gives the full variable domain: GAGVSQSPSNKVTEKGKDVELRCDPISGHTALYWYRQSLGQGLEFLIYFQGNSAPDKSGLPSDRFSAERTGGSVSTLTIQRTQQEDSAVYLCASSDRRDYEQYFGPGTRLTVT.

The chain has TRBV27 and TRBJ2-3; maybe TRBD2 (6 bases). With 1 base removed from V and 2 bases from J, the gap between germline ends came to 13 bases. Germline lookup yields CDR1 MNHEY and CDR2 SMNVEV (reference sequence). The CDR3 runs 16 residues. CDR3 DNA: TGTGCCAGCAGTTTATTAGGCGGGGTGGTCACAGATACGCAGTATTTT. Its protein is CASSLLGGVVTDTQYF.

This chain uses TRBV7-9 with TRBJ2-5; D remains ambiguous. V was shortened by 4 bases and J by 4 bases, with 10 bases between the two germline ends. Germline CDR1 and CDR2: SEHNR and FQNEAQ (reference sequence). CDR3 length equals 13 residues. The CDR3 nucleotides are TGTGCCAGCAGCTCACCGGTAATAGAGACCCAGTACTTC. Protein: CASSSPVIETQYF.